The 7 T cell receptor beta chains presented below share a single source sample, sequenced in a study of blood T cell repertoires in COVID-19. Produced via immunoSEQ multiplex PCR; TCRdb's table is partial and in-frame only. The sample has roughly 160,000 clones, about 84% seen once. Sequenced sample: PBMCs or T cells enriched from blood (not recorded which). Receptors were obtained from a woman between 35 and 50 years old with acute COVID-19.

CDR3 DNA sequence: TGCGCCAGCAGCTCATCCGGGACAGGGGGACAAGAGACCCAGTACTTC. It yields the protein CASSSSGTGGQETQYF. V and J are TRBV5-1 and TRBJ2-5, with 11 bases matching TRBD1. With V trimmed by 3 bases and J by 2 bases, 6 bases remained unmatched. This CDR3 has 16 amino acids. The germline V gene encodes CDR1 SGHRS and CDR2 YFSETQ.

The chain couples TRBV12-3 or TRBV12-4 to TRBJ2-3; D is unclear. CDR3 length: 13 amino acids. Trimming shortened V by 4 bases and J by 0 bases, and 5 bases separated the two germline ends. The CDR3: CASSSFSTDTQYF. CDR3 coding DNA: TGTGCCAGCAGTTCTTTTAGCACAGATACGCAGTATTTT.

The chain recombines TRBV5-6 with TRBJ2-7; D gene unclear. Looked up from germline, CDR1 is SGHDT and CDR2 is YYEEEE. V dropped 2 bases and J dropped 0 bases, with 6 bases sitting between them. The CDR3 sequence is 13 residues long. CDR3 loop: CASSFSSSYEQYF. DNA for the CDR3: TGTGCCAGCAGCTTCTCGAGCTCCTACGAGCAGTACTTC.

This rearrangement joins TRBV15 to TRBJ2-1; 10 nucleotides agree with TRBD2. Germline V gene data show CDR1 as LNHNV and CDR2 as YYDKDF (reference sequence). Trimming cost V 6 bases and J 8 bases; bases outside gene matches: 7. This CDR3 comprises 14 residues. CDR3 coding DNA: TGTGCCACCAGACCTAGCGGGAGAGGGGATGAGCAGTTCTTC. Encoded protein: CATRPSGRGDEQFF.

V is TRBV7-6 and J is TRBJ2-2; 10 bases fit TRBD2. The ends lost 4 bases at V and 1 base at J; junction bases unmatched: 3. Germline values: CDR1 SGHVS, CDR2 FNYEAQ. The CDR3 totals 16 residues. CDR3 loop: CASSSWTSGNTGELFF. Here the CDR3 DNA reads TGTGCCAGCAGCTCATGGACTAGCGGGAACACCGGGGAGCTGTTTTTT.

The chain joins TRBV30 to TRBJ1-6; D not certain. CDR1 and CDR2 from the germline V gene are GTSNPN and SVGIG (reference sequence). V lost 7 bases and J 8 bases, leaving 15 bases between the germline ends. This CDR3 has 13 residues. CDR3 nucleotides: TGTGCCTATTCGCGGGATCCTGATTCACCCCTCCACTTT. Translation gives CAYSRDPDSPLHF.

This rearrangement joins TRBV19 to TRBJ1-5; tentatively, D is TRBD1 (5 bases). CDR3 size: 16 residues. V lost 8 bases to trimming and J lost 1 base, with 18 bases between them. CDR1 and CDR2 from the germline V gene are LNHDA and SQIVND (reference sequence). CDR3 in DNA: TGTGCCAGTTCCGGCTCCAGGGATGGAAGCAATCAGCCCCAGCATTTT. It is translated as CASSGSRDGSNQPQHF.